This record covers a single T cell receptor (beta chain). These data come from a study of OX40 agonist ivuxolimab in advanced cancers. At the level of the study: Patients treated during dose escalation were battling hepatocellular carcinoma, melanoma, renal cell or head and neck cancer. Aged roughly 23 to 79 with a mean of 60 years, they were 82.7% male. Antecedent anti-PD-1, anti-PD-L1 or anti-CTLA-4 therapy was permissible, with roughly 40% having received some.

Measured with immunoSEQ multiplex PCR; TCRdb has only the in-frame clones, and not every one. Of roughly 23,000 clones listed, approximately 77% are singletons. Germline V CDR1 and CDR2: MNHEY, SMNVEV (reference sequence). This CDR3 contains 13 residues. V was pared by 6 bases and J by 0 bases, with 7 bases between. Researchers took blood at baseline, on cycle 4 day 1, and on cycle 7 day 1. Sequenced material: CD4+ or CD8+ T cells sorted from blood, taken in a trial of the OX40 agonist ivuxolimab. V and J are TRBV27 and TRBJ2-3; no definite D call. The origin of this receptor is an adult with an advanced solid tumor such as melanoma, head and neck, liver or kidney cancer. This chain's CDR3 is CASRKSSTDTQYF. The CDR3 coding sequence is TGTGCCAGCAGGAAATCTAGCACAGATACGCAGTATTTT.